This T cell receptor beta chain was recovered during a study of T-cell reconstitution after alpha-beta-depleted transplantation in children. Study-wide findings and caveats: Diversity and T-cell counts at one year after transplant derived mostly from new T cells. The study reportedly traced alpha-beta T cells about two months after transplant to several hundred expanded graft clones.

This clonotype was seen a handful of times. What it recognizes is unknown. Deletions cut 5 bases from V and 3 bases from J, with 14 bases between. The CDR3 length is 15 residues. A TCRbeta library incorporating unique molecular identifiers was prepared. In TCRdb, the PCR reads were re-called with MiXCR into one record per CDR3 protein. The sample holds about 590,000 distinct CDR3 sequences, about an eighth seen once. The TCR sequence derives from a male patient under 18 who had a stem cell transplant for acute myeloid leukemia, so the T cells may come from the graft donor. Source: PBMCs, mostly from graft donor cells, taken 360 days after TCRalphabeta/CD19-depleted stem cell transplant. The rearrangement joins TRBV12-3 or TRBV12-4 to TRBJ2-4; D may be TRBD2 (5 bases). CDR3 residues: CASSPRGLSKNIQYF. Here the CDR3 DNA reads TGTGCCAGCAGTCCCCGAGGGTTAAGCAAAAACATTCAGTACTTC.